This T cell receptor (beta chain) appears in the sequencing data of a study of blood T cell repertoires in COVID-19. Study-wide background: Spain, Italy and the United States supplied samples that represented acute and convalescent COVID-19.

In the original analysis: Amplified reference gene primers provided the basis for estimating nucleated cell counts. Some clones are missing from TCRdb's copy, which holds only in-frame ones; the method was immunoSEQ multiplex PCR. V and J calls and clone size come straight from that table; D and trimming were deduced from the DNA. This sample has a few hundred thousand clones, with about 90% found just once. Enrollment of patients from Seattle took place during active infection, with longitudinal follow-up. CDR3 length: 16 residues. V was clipped by 4 bases and J by 0 bases; unmatched bases: 8. The germline CDR1 and CDR2 sequences are SGHTA and FQGTGA.

The V call is TRBV7-3, the J call TRBJ2-5; 7 nucleotides match TRBD1. The clonotype originates from a woman between 55 and 75 years old with COVID-19, enrolled during active disease. The sequencing input was peripheral blood. Here the CDR3 DNA reads TGTGCCAGCAGCTCGGGCCTCAGGGGGTACCAAGAGACCCAGTACTTC. This codes for CASSSGLRGYQETQYF.